A single sample gave rise to the 12 T cell receptor beta chains below, sequenced in a study of read filtering for tumor transcriptome and immune sequencing. Molecular barcoded adaptors covering alpha/delta and beta/gamma chains were used on roughly 400 ng RNA. TCRdb used MiXCR to reprocess the reads, holding one entry per CDR3 protein. The sample lists 90,000 to 95,000 distinct CDR3 sequences, about a fifth occurring once. The specimen sequenced was a population of CD138-negative cells sorted from bone marrow. These receptors originate from a donor at least 40 years old with multiple myeloma.

In its sample, this clonotype was seen a few times. The rearrangement uses TRBV6-1 and TRBJ1-1; 7 bases map to TRBD1. Trimming removed 7 bases from V and 8 bases from J; junction bases left unmatched: 4. CDR1 and CDR2 (germline): MNHNS, SASEGT. This CDR3 comprises 11 residues. The CDR3 nucleotides are TGTGCCAGCAAAATACAGGGGGAAGCTTTCTTT. Its protein is CASKIQGEAFF.

There are many counts of this clonotype. This chain links TRBV12-3 or TRBV12-4 with TRBJ2-3, with 9 nucleotides matching TRBD1. After removal of 7 bases from V and 2 bases from J, the junction contained 16 bases not matched to a gene. This CDR3 spans 18 amino acids. The CDR3 bases are TGTGCCAGCACCCCTCCCCTCCCGACAGGGGGAAACACAGATACGCAGTATTTT. Its protein product is CASTPPLPTGGNTDTQYF.

Regarding this clonotype: The conserved phenylalanine or tryptophan normally closing the CDR3 is absent here, so this likely arose from a read error. V and J are TRBV20-1 and TRBJ2-3; 7 bases map to TRBD1. The V segment lost 0 bases and the J segment 1 base; nucleotides outside the gene matches: 7. Germline V CDR1 and CDR2: DFQATT, SNEGSKA (reference sequence). The CDR3 covers 16 residues. CDR3 amino acids: CSARDRRQGCTDTQYS. The CDR3, as DNA: TGCAGTGCTAGAGATCGGAGACAGGGTTGCACAGATACGCAGTATTCT.

This clonotype was recorded at least ten times. The chain links TRBV5-1 to TRBJ2-2, with 10 positions matching TRBD2. CDR3 length: 15 amino acids. Losses at the gene ends were 3 bases for V and 1 base for J; bases not matched to a gene: 0. Germline V gene lookup returns CDR1 SGHRS and CDR2 YFSETQ. CDR3: CASSSSGGNTGELFF. The CDR3, as DNA: TGCGCCAGCAGCTCTAGCGGGGGGAACACCGGGGAGCTGTTTTTT.

Comments on this clonotype: A read error may produce the germline difference seen at one junction end. This chain links TRBV28 with TRBJ1-2, with 7 bases fitting TRBD1. This CDR3 has 13 amino acids. The germline gives CDR1 MDHEN, CDR2 SYDVKM. CDR3 DNA: TGTGCCAGCAGTTTAGGGACAGTCTATGGCTACGCCTTC. Translation gives CASSLGTVYGYAF.

Details on this clonotype: This CDR3 is missing its conserved last phenylalanine or tryptophan, likely due to a read error. V usage is TRBV27 and J usage is TRBJ2-4, with 8 bases matching TRBD2. Germline lookup yields CDR1 MNHEY and CDR2 SMNVEV (reference sequence). V trimming: 4 bases; J trimming: 3 bases; junction bases outside the gene matches: 8. The CDR3 runs to 16 residues. The CDR3 DNA follows: TGTGCCAGCAGTTCGTGGAGCGGGGGTGGCAAAAACATTCAGTACTTA. This codes for CASSSWSGGGKNIQYL.

This clonotype showed up just a few times. The chain couples TRBV20-1 to TRBJ1-1; the D gene is possibly TRBD1 (5 bases). The V end was cut by 5 bases, the J end by 5 bases, with 12 bases between. Germline CDR1 reads DFQATT; CDR2 reads SNEGSKA (reference sequence). This CDR3 is built from 12 residues. The CDR3 nucleotides are TGCAGTGCTCCAGGGTGGGGGACTGAAGCTTTCTTT. Amino acids: CSAPGWGTEAFF.

In the case of this clonotype: One base away lies a much larger clone, so this may be a sequencing read error. V and J are TRBV20-1 and TRBJ2-2, with TRBD1 as a possible D gene (6 bases). Germline V gene sequence: CDR1 DFQATT, CDR2 SNEGSKA (reference sequence). Trimming stripped 5 bases from V and 5 bases from J, with 12 bases between. The CDR3 contains 13 residues. The CDR3 DNA reads TGCAGTGCTGGTAAACAGGGTACCGGGGAGCTGTTTTTT. Translation: CSAGKQGTGELFF.

This clonotype was observed at least ten times. The chain joins TRBV29-1 to TRBJ1-2; weak D call: TRBD1 (6 bases). The CDR3 has 13 residues. V lost 5 bases to trimming and J lost 8 bases, with 18 bases between them. CDR1 and CDR2 (germline): SQVTM, ANQGSEA. The CDR3 region is CSVTGTTTSGYTF. The CDR3 DNA sequence: TGCAGCGTTACCGGGACAACGACGAGCGGCTACACCTTC.

The sample holds many counts of this clonotype. CDR3 DNA sequence: TGTGCCAGCAGCCAGAATAATTCACCCCTCCACTTT. Translated, it gives CASSQNNSPLHF. This sequence joins TRBV28 and TRBJ1-6; D is undetermined. In germline, CDR1 is MDHEN, CDR2 SYDVKM. The CDR3 has 12 residues. Deletions cut 6 bases from V and 5 bases from J, with 5 bases between.

The chain couples TRBV20-1 to TRBJ2-4, with D tentatively TRBD1 (6 bases). CDR1 and CDR2 from the germline V gene are DFQATT and SNEGSKA (reference sequence). This CDR3 is built from 13 residues. The V and J ends lost 4 bases and 9 bases respectively, with 16 bases between them. CDR3 sequence (DNA): TGCAGTGCTATTTACCGGGACACAATCATTCAGTACTTC. Residues: CSAIYRDTIIQYF.

Comments on this clonotype: The conserved phenylalanine or tryptophan is not found at the CDR3 terminus, so this likely reflects a read error. The V gene is TRBV5-1, the J gene TRBJ2-2; 9 bases are a match to TRBD1. The germline gives CDR1 SGHRS, CDR2 YFSETQ. The CDR3 is 15 residues long. J was trimmed by 4 bases and V by 3 bases; bases with no gene match: 4. Written as DNA, the CDR3 is TGCGCCAGCAGCTCCGACAGGGGGGTCACCGGGGAGCTGTTTCTT. It encodes CASSSDRGVTGELFL.